This T cell receptor (beta chain) emerged from a study of cytomegalovirus exposure and HLA in healthy donors (dated by TCRdb to 2017 to 2019). With respect to the entire study: An earlier analysis of 587 of the donors reported 276 Gb of sequence data and about 120 million unique TCR beta sequences obtained from roughly 180 million T cells. In addition to the first cohort of roughly 670 subjects, a separate validation cohort of approximately 130 different subjects was used. In an earlier analysis of several hundred of the donors, high-throughput TCR beta sequencing was used to judge whether each TCR beta V gene segment behaved as functional or pseudogenic. The study was designed to test whether signatures of past pathogen exposure could be identified by cataloging public T cell receptors. Rather than drawing on any new phenotypic data, the later analysis identified candidate immune exposures from TCR beta sequences and the way those sequences occurred across donors. Every repertoire in the discovery cohort had been generated on one and the same sequencing platform. The study used immunosequencing to profile the T cell repertoires of 600 to 850 subjects and linked those repertoires to cytomegalovirus serostatus. Typing coverage differed by locus: A, B, C, DRB1 and DQB1 were typed in roughly 620-630 donors, DQA1 in roughly 510, DPA1 in around 610, and DPB1 in 400 to 480. Among about 390 genotyped donors of the cohort, an average of about 240,000 unique TCR beta nucleotide sequences were sequenced per donor, about a sixth of them non-productive. The genetic ancestry cluster associated with self-reported Caucasian donors included roughly 84% of the roughly 400 genotyped donors. Genome-wide SNP genotypes for about 65% of the 666 donors were used in a later genetic analysis, which treated that subset as a discovery cohort. Class I and class II HLA loci were covered by the typing at four-digit resolution. Donor age, sex, ethnicity and CMV serostatus were compiled together with the repertoire data. Four to six DR-DQ haplotypes were handled as single units for association and clustering, since linkage in the cohort was strong. A later analysis re-analyzed previously published TCR beta repertoires from 500 to 700 donors and added high-resolution HLA genotyping to study TCR occurrence patterns. To predict cytomegalovirus infection status, the study combined high-throughput TCR immunosequencing, statistical association of individual TCRs with disease status, and machine learning. Around 320 gigabases of sequencing data and approximately 80 million unique TCR sequences were included in an early release covering several hundred HLA-typed donors.

Study-wide findings and limitations: Immune exposure information for the cohort was limited to CMV serostatus. Because HLA typing was missing for some donors at each locus, association tests included only the typed subset. In a later genetic analysis, a missense DCLRE1C variant was associated with V-gene and J-gene trimming of TCR beta chains, and the association was replicated in an independent cohort. Compared with the roughly 670-donor mean, donors in an Asian-associated ancestry cluster had fewer N-insertions in productive TCRs, according to a later genetic analysis. A later analysis found that TCR association rates varied across HLA loci, with DRB1 alleles showing the most associated TCRs and HLA-C alleles the fewest. When HLA alleles, especially DR and DQ, strongly co-occurred, attributing TCR associations to individual alleles was difficult. Several of the top co-occurrence clusters appeared to be linked to parvovirus B19, influenza, CMV and Epstein-Barr virus, according to a later analysis. The presence/absence analyses assumed that sequencing depth was roughly uniform across donors, and that assumption may not be true. Because counts were too low, some 17 rarely observed V segments, including chromosome 9 orphons, were left out of the earlier analysis of about 500 of the donors. In a later analysis, most CMV-associated TCR beta chains were found to appear HLA-restricted, with HLA associations seemingly driven largely by CMV exposure. Broadly in line with IMGT annotations, most TCR beta V segments showed up in productive rearrangements about 87% or about 30% of the time in an earlier analysis of a few hundred of the donors. Across donors, most TCR sequences were observed very rarely, whereas some public TCRs were present in many individuals. Compared with equally common non-associated chains, HLA-associated TCR beta chains in a later analysis were more clonally expanded and had lower generation probabilities. Correlated functional status among segregating V segments might reflect linkage disequilibrium, but an unknown experimental factor could not be ruled out. In vitro tests confirmed that a few of the cytomegalovirus-associated TCR beta chains recognize cytomegalovirus antigens. The classifier was reported to diagnose cytomegalovirus status with high specificity and sensitivity in both the original and validation cohorts. At a false discovery rate of 0.05, a later analysis linked 15,000 to 20,000 TCR beta sequences to specific HLA alleles. The authors suggested that the approach could potentially be extended to other disease states and immunological phenotypes. A further reported finding was that TCR beta sequences accurately predicted the HLA-A and HLA-B alleles for most subjects in the first cohort. A cluster of highly shared sequence variants was judged likely to be a technical artifact of the sequencing pipeline. The study listed 150 to 200 TCR beta chains as associated with cytomegalovirus. The cohort was sequenced for TCR beta chains only, and without alpha or paired-chain data the features that could be detected were limited.

Receptor amplification or capture employed the immunoSEQ multiplex PCR assay. The multiplex PCR relied on a mix of 60 forward primers for TCR Vbeta segments and 13 reverse primers for TCR Jbeta segments. A multiplex PCR assay on genomic DNA amplified the CDR3 region of rearranged TCR beta genes. The Illumina HiSeq System was used to sequence the amplified TCR beta libraries as 87-base-pair reads. In the authors' own workflow: A later analysis tallied roughly 78 million unique TCR beta chains across the approximately 670 repertoires, and about 10 million of those chains were shared by two or more donors. Raw reads were error-corrected and collapsed into unique sequences with a nearest-neighbor algorithm that merged closely related sequences to remove PCR and sequencing errors. Alignment of CDR3 sequences to IMGT reference sequences was used to assign V, D and J gene segments. For a sequence to be retained, a match of at least six nucleotides was required to both a V gene segment and a J gene segment. A rearrangement was called productive if the CDR3 had no stop codons and remained in frame with V and J, and every other rearrangement was called non-productive. Following IMGT convention, CDR3 was defined as the stretch from the second conserved V-encoded cysteine up to the conserved J-encoded phenylalanine. The earlier analysis of some 600 of the donors excluded sequences that lacked an unambiguous match to a single V gene segment. In an earlier analysis of some 590 of the donors, a V segment was called functional when productive rearrangements were above 56.7%, and segregating when the standard deviation between donors exceeded 5%. A statistical classification framework was built to diagnose cytomegalovirus status from the catalog of TCR beta chain sequences. V and J gene assignment, in a later analysis, came from comparing TCR nucleotide sequences with IMGT/GENE-DB human TR gene sequences. A later analysis assigned CDR3 sequences and most-parsimonious VDJ recombination scenarios with the TCRdist pipeline. In a later analysis, each TCR beta chain was defined by its CDR3 amino acid sequence together with its V-gene family, and reads without a unique V-gene family were excluded. In a later analysis, around 650 highly shared, low-generation-probability nucleotide sequences were removed to address suspected cross-contamination and a sequencing artifact. In a later analysis, a clonal expansion index for each public chain was calculated from normalized within-repertoire ranks of inferred template counts. In a later analysis, generation probabilities were computed using a VDJ recombination model fitted to out-of-frame rearrangements, and the results were checked against IGoR. In a later analysis, hypergeometric tests were used to score TCR-TCR, TCR-HLA and TCR-CMV co-occurrence, with a repertoire-size bias correction applied to TCR pairs. False discovery rates were estimated in a later analysis by permuting HLA or CMV assignments 20 times. In a later analysis, co-occurring TCRs were grouped with DBSCAN, and TCRdist sequence similarity was added when clustering was performed within HLA-allele-positive subsets. For co-occurrence clustering, repertoires with fewer than 30,000 or more than 120,000 public chains were excluded, along with roughly 5 repertoires with anomalous nucleotide sharing. What TCRdb holds here is the immuneACCESS table cut down to in-frame rearrangements. Part of the clones is not present; checked against another copy, under half of the missing clones reflect an unresolved V gene, and the others are unexplained. V and J calls and clone size follow that table, whereas D and trimming were derived from the DNA. Across this sample there are over 75,000 clones, with 70% to 90% seen only once. The biggest ten clones account for over 5% of the sample.

The cohort consisted of hundreds of healthy bone marrow donors. Cohort members were all nominally healthy when sampled, although unrecorded immune exposures were likely present. The donor was CMV seropositive and was included in the group of 290 or so seropositive cohort members. A peripheral blood sample was provided by each donor, and peripheral blood mononuclear cells were used for TCR beta sequencing. The Qiagen DNeasy Blood Extraction Kit was used to extract genomic DNA from the blood cell samples. Points on this clone: Its antigen remains undetermined. Base qualities are not at hand, and no much larger clone is one base apart.

This clonotype was obtained from a woman between 18 and 30 years old in good health and CMV-seropositive. The material sequenced was PBMCs.

The base sequence is TGTGCCAGCAGTGACCTCAGCTCTGGAAACACCATATATTTT. It is translated as CASSDLSSGNTIYF. The sequence links TRBV25-1 to TRBJ1-3, with the D gene too uncertain to name. Trimming costs V 3 bases and J 0 bases, and their ends lie 6 bases apart. From the cysteine up to the phenylalanine, the CDR3 has a length of 14 residues. Only the CDR3 portion is preserved as DNA: 42 bases, with reading frame beginning at the first base. CDR1 MGHDK and CDR2 SYGVNS are derived from the germline V gene.